The clone carrying this T cell receptor (beta chain) has more than one count but fewer than ten. Its antigen remains unknown. This entry comes from a study of T-cell memory formation after mild COVID-19. Study details: Largely, the TCR clusters proved donor specific. Study-wide findings and caveats: Day 37-peaking second-wave clones had unconfirmed SARS-CoV-2 specificity. Whereas later expanders leaned CD4+, clones contracting day 15 to 85 showed a balanced CD4/CD8 makeup. Some SARS-CoV-2-responding clones were already detected in memory before infection.

TCRdb re-analysed the 5' RACE reads in MiXCR, keeping a single row per CDR3 protein. The sample carries 200,000 to 300,000 distinct CDR3 sequences, 15% recorded once. The CDR3 loop spans 13 amino acids. The V end was cut by 6 bases, the J end by 5 bases, with 13 bases between. Per germline, CDR1 SGDLS and CDR2 YYNGEE. The chain uses TRBV9 and TRBJ2-3; tentatively, D is TRBD1 (5 bases). Input material: PBMCs or a T cell subset sorted from them (not recorded which). This receptor was taken from an adult woman who had mild COVID-19 (a few samples of this study predate the infection). Cell type and time point are not known. Here the CDR3 reads CASKGMAKDTQYF. Here the CDR3 DNA reads TGTGCCAGCAAGGGGATGGCGAAAGATACGCAGTATTTT.